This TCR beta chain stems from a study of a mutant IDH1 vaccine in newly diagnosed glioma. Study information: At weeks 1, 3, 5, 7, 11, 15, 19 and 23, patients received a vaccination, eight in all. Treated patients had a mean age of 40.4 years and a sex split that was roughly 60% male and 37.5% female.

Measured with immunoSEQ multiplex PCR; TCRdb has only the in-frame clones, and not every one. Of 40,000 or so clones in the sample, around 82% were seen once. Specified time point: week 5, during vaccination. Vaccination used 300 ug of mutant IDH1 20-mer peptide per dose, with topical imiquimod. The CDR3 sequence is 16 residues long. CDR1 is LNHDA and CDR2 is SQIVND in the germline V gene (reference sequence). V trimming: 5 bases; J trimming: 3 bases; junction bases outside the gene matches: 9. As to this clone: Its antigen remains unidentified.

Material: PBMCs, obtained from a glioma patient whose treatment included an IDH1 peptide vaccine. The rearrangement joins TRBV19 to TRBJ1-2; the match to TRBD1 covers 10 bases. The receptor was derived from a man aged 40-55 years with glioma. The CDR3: CASSLYSGQGDYGYTF. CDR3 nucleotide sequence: TGTGCCAGTAGTCTGTACTCTGGACAGGGGGACTATGGCTACACCTTC. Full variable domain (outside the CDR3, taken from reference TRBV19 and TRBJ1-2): DGGITQSPKYLFRKEGQNVTLSCEQNLNHDAMYWYRQDPGQGLRLIYYSQIVNDFQKGDIAEGYSVSREKKESFPLTVTSAQKNPTAFYLCASSLYSGQGDYGYTFGSGTRLTVV.